This T cell receptor beta chain was obtained from a study of early T cells in non-severe SARS-CoV-2 infection. About the study: Unpaired chains resulted from sequencing bulk RNA of unsorted whole blood. Study findings and constraints: A preference for anti-spike CD8 responses marked VDJdb matching, which missed private and CD4 specificities.

Attachment of unique molecular identifiers to individual cDNA molecules was performed. TCRdb independently ran MiXCR on the 5' RACE reads; one entry per CDR3 protein. The sample consists of just under 90,000 distinct CDR3 sequences, roughly 14% of them appearing once. This clonotype was recorded at least ten times. Its antigen is still unknown. V dropped 11 bases and J dropped 2; count of bases not matched to a gene: 9. The CDR3 has 14 residues. Germline V lookup: CDR1 MNHNS, CDR2 SASEGT. The receptor was derived from an adult who was a healthcare worker with PCR-confirmed SARS-CoV-2 infection or an uninfected control (not recorded which). Sequences were obtained from whole blood. The chain has TRBV6-1 and TRBJ2-3; TRBD2 agrees at 8 bases. The CDR3 DNA reads TGTGCCGGCGAAGCGGGAGTGCTCACAGATACGCAGTATTTT. Translated, it gives CAGEAGVLTDTQYF.